Shown below are 29 T cell receptor beta chains from a single sample sequenced in a study of T cells in Graves' hyperthyroidism and ophthalmopathy. Amplification yielded TCR beta CDR3 regions, with RNA transcripts as the source. The HTBI primer set served for first-round RT-PCR of the TCR CDR3. TCRdb reprocessed the multiplex PCR reads with MiXCR, giving one entry per CDR3 protein. The data show under 800,000 distinct CDR3 sequences, with 14% seen just once and 9.5% to 13% held by the top ten. Input material: blood. The receptors shown here come from a young woman with Graves' hyperthyroidism.

This clonotype was counted at least ten times. The chain combines TRBV11-2 with TRBJ1-5; no definite D call. The CDR3 loop spans 13 amino acids. The V end lost 5 bases, the J end lost 2 bases, and 7 bases lay between the germline ends. Germline-derived CDR1 and CDR2 are SGHAT and FQNNGV. This CDR3 reads CASSVARNQPQHF. For the CDR3, the DNA is TGTGCCAGCAGCGTCGCACGCAATCAGCCCCAGCATTTT.

In this sample, this clonotype turned up many times. The chain combines TRBV29-1 with TRBJ1-5; D is uncertain. Germline loops: CDR1 SQVTM, CDR2 ANQGSEA. The CDR3 runs to 12 residues. V was pared by 5 bases and J by 1 base, with 6 bases between. CDR3 DNA: TGCAGCGTTCGGGAGAGCAATCAGCCCCAGCATTTT. Translation: CSVRESNQPQHF.

The CDR3 protein is CASSDGMWREFHEQYF. Written as DNA, the CDR3 is TGTGCCAGCAGTGACGGGATGTGGCGGGAGTTCCACGAGCAGTACTTC. The rearrangement uses TRBV6-2 or TRBV6-3 and TRBJ2-7, with 7 bases identical to TRBD2. With 5 bases clipped from V and 5 bases from J, the junction kept 15 bases outside the gene matches. Germline assignment: CDR1 MNHEY and CDR2 SVGEGT. This CDR3 contains 16 residues.

This clonotype was seen ten or more times. The chain combines TRBV7-9 with TRBJ1-2, with 7 positions matching TRBD1. The CDR3 is made up of 14 amino acids. Germline V lookup: CDR1 SEHNR, CDR2 FQNEAQ (reference sequence). The J segment lost 5 bases and the V segment lost 5 bases, leaving 8 bases of the junction unmatched. The CDR3 sequence: CASSPDRDRYGYTF. DNA for the CDR3: TGTGCCAGCAGCCCCGACAGGGATCGGTATGGCTACACCTTC.

In its sample, this clonotype was seen a few times. The rearrangement joins TRBV24-1 to TRBJ1-5; a possible D gene is TRBD1 (5 bases). V lost 0 bases and J lost 4, with 6 bases in between. This CDR3 has 14 amino acids. Looked up from germline, CDR1 is KGHDR and CDR2 is SFDVKD. This CDR3 is CATSDLGANQPQHF. The CDR3 DNA follows: TGTGCCACCAGTGATTTGGGGGCAAATCAGCCCCAGCATTTT.

This clonotype has just a few counts. The V call is TRBV30, the J call TRBJ2-1, with TRBD2 as a possible D gene (6 bases). The CDR3 contains 17 residues. Trimming removed 5 bases at V and 7 bases at J, with 27 bases between. Germline-derived CDR1 and CDR2 are GTSNPN and SVGIG (reference sequence). The CDR3 DNA follows: TGTGCCTGGGGGGAAAAAGGGCCTAGCGACTTCGATAATGAGCAGTTCTTC. This sequence encodes CAWGEKGPSDFDNEQFF.

Ten or more counts support this clonotype. The chain uses TRBV2 and TRBJ1-5; the D is unclear. The CDR3 is 15 amino acids. In germline, CDR1 is SNHLY, CDR2 FYNNEI. Trimming took off 6 bases at V and 2 bases at J, with 14 bases between the two ends. The CDR3 DNA reads as TGTGCCAGCAGGTTCGACGCCAGTGGCAATCAGCCCCAGCATTTT. The encoded protein is CASRFDASGNQPQHF.

The chain combines TRBV6-6 with TRBJ2-1; a possible D gene is TRBD1 (6 bases). V dropped 1 base and J dropped 6 bases, with 16 bases sitting between them. The CDR3 length is 16 residues. Germline V gives CDR1 MNHNY, CDR2 SVGAGI (reference sequence). The CDR3 sequence: CASSYLPGQQSNEQFF. The CDR3, as DNA: TGTGCCAGCAGTTACTTACCGGGACAACAAAGCAATGAGCAGTTCTTC.

This clonotype appeared many times. The genes are TRBV13 and TRBJ1-2; 8 bases are a match to TRBD1. The CDR3 extends over 14 amino acids. The germline CDR1 and CDR2 sequences are PRHDT and FYEKMQ (reference sequence). V was clipped by 5 bases and J by 8 bases; unmatched bases: 10. CDR3 protein: CASSPRTGFDGYTF. The CDR3 nucleotides read TGTGCCAGCAGCCCCCGGACAGGGTTTGACGGCTACACCTTC.

This clonotype was detected many times. The chain employs TRBV15 and TRBJ1-1, with 7 bases lining up with TRBD1. Germline CDR1 is LNHNV and CDR2 is YYDKDF (reference sequence). This CDR3 has 18 residues. J lost 4 bases, V lost 0 bases, and 14 bases had no gene match. The CDR3 reads CATSRDPPFSGGSTEAFF. CDR3 in DNA: TGTGCCACCAGCAGAGATCCCCCTTTCTCAGGGGGTTCCACTGAAGCTTTCTTT.

This clonotype has ten or more counts. The V gene is TRBV12-3 or TRBV12-4, the J gene TRBJ1-5; D unclear. The length of the CDR3 is 20 residues. Trimming left V 2 bases short and J 7 bases short, with 30 bases between. This CDR3 is CASSLRGWTYRDGAGQPQHF. The DNA for the CDR3 is TGTGCCAGCAGTTTACGGGGATGGACCTACCGGGATGGTGCGGGACAGCCCCAGCATTTT.

The V call is TRBV24-1, the J call TRBJ2-2; D gene ambiguous. The V gene's germline CDR1 is KGHDR and CDR2 SFDVKD. Trimming removed 2 bases from V and 1 base from J, with 7 bases in between. The CDR3 spans 15 residues. The CDR3 reads CATSDYKENTGELFF. In DNA, the CDR3 is TGTGCCACCAGTGATTATAAGGAGAACACCGGGGAGCTGTTTTTT.

This clonotype showed up just a few times. This chain uses TRBV18 with TRBJ1-2, with D unclear. V lost 4 bases and J lost 2, with 11 bases in between. Per germline, CDR1 KGHSH and CDR2 LQKENI. This CDR3 has 14 residues. The CDR3: CASSQAPGNYGYTF. In DNA form, the CDR3 reads TGTGCCAGCTCACAGGCCCCGGGGAACTATGGCTACACCTTC.

The gene calls are TRBV7-8 and TRBJ2-5; no firm D call. This CDR3 has 14 amino acids. Trimming cost V 1 base and J 5 bases, with 11 bases left between them. The germline V gene encodes CDR1 SGHVS and CDR2 FQNEAQ. The CDR3 protein is CASSLGEHRETQYF. The DNA of the CDR3 is TGTGCCAGCAGCTTAGGAGAGCATCGGGAGACCCAGTACTTC. Filled out from reference TRBV7-8 and TRBJ2-5, the complete variable domain reads GAGVSQSPRYKVAKRGQDVALRCDPISGHVSLFWYQQALGQGPEFLTYFQNEAQLDKSGLPSDRFFAERPEGSVSTLKIQRTQQEDSAVYLCASSLGEHRETQYFGPGTRLLVL.

This clonotype was counted many times. The chain is built from TRBV9 and TRBJ1-2; tentative D call: TRBD1 (5 bases). V dropped 0 bases and J dropped 6 bases, with 15 bases sitting between them. Per germline, CDR1 SGDLS and CDR2 YYNGEE. CDR3 length equals 15 residues. CDR3 sequence (DNA): TGTGCCAGCAGCGTAGGGGGAGCGGGGGTGGATGGCTACACCTTC. Its translation: CASSVGGAGVDGYTF. Full variable domain (missing parts from reference TRBV9 and TRBJ1-2): DSGVTQTPKHLITATGQRVTLRCSPRSGDLSVYWYQQSLDQGLQFLIQYYNGEERAKGNILERFSAQQFPDLHSELNLSSLELGDSALYFCASSVGGAGVDGYTFGSGTRLTVV.

As DNA, the CDR3 is TGTGCCAGTAGTGCGCTGGAGGGCCATAATGAGCAGTTCTTC. Translating gives CASSALEGHNEQFF. V usage is TRBV19 and J usage is TRBJ2-1, with D tentatively TRBD2 (6 bases). This CDR3 has 14 residues. The germline V gene encodes CDR1 LNHDA and CDR2 SQIVND (reference sequence). Between the trimmed V and J ends, which lost 5 bases and 7 bases, there was a span of 15 bases.

This clonotype was picked up many times. V and J are TRBV20-1 and TRBJ2-7; no reliable D call. Germline V gene data show CDR1 as DFQATT and CDR2 as SNEGSKA (reference sequence). The CDR3 spans 13 residues. V was pared by 3 bases and J by 5 bases, with 14 bases between. CDR3 DNA sequence: TGCAGTGCTAGTGATAGGGCCAACCACGAGCAGTACTTC. It encodes CSASDRANHEQYF.

The chain employs TRBV5-1 and TRBJ1-3; maybe TRBD1 (6 bases). Germline CDR1 reads SGHRS; CDR2 reads YFSETQ. CDR3 size: 16 residues. Trimming left V 0 bases short and J 0 bases short, with 10 bases between. The CDR3 DNA reads TGCGCCAGCAGCTTGGGGGACAACTACTCTGGAAACACCATATATTTT. As protein: CASSLGDNYSGNTIYF.

The genes are TRBV4-1 and TRBJ1-4; possible D gene TRBD1, 6 bases. The CDR3 length is 15 residues. V gave up 1 base and J gave up 7 bases, with 13 bases separating them. Per the germline V gene, CDR1 is MGHRA and CDR2 is YSYEKL. In nucleotides, the CDR3 is TGCGCCAGCAGCCAAGGATGGGGGGCGGGTGAAAAACTGTTTTTT. Its translation: CASSQGWGAGEKLFF.

This chain uses TRBV29-1 with TRBJ2-2; TRBD2 aligns across 9 bases. CDR3 length: 17 amino acids. Losses at the gene ends were 1 base for V and 5 bases for J; bases not matched to a gene: 11. Germline CDR1 is SQVTM and CDR2 is ANQGSEA. The CDR3 is CSVEGPPSGIRTGELFF. As DNA, the CDR3 is TGCAGCGTTGAAGGGCCCCCTAGCGGGATCAGGACCGGGGAGCTGTTTTTT.

As regards this clonotype: A much more abundant neighbour one base away suggests this may be a read error. The chain recombines TRBV28 with TRBJ2-1, with 10 bases matching TRBD2. The CDR3 is made up of 16 amino acids. Germline V lookup: CDR1 MDHEN, CDR2 SYDVKM. The CDR3 spells CVSRGTSARSYNEQFF. In DNA, the CDR3 is TGTGTCAGCAGAGGGACTAGCGCCCGATCCTACAATGAGCAGTTCTTC.

This clonotype was observed at least ten times. V is TRBV3-1 and J is TRBJ2-7; D uncertain. The CDR3 consists of 13 residues. V was pared by 5 bases and J by 4 bases, with 12 bases between. In germline, CDR1 is LGHDT, CDR2 YNNKEL (reference sequence). CDR3 DNA sequence: TGTGCCAGCAGCGGTACCGCTATATACGAGCAGTACTTC. Translated, it gives CASSGTAIYEQYF.

In its sample, this clonotype was seen many times. The V and J genes are TRBV2 and TRBJ1-1; TRBD1 agrees at 7 bases. With V trimmed by 2 bases and J by 1 base, 1 base remained unmatched. This CDR3 is 14 amino acids long. The germline CDR1 and CDR2 sequences are SNHLY and FYNNEI. The CDR3: CASSEYRGNTEAFF. The CDR3 DNA is TGTGCCAGCAGTGAATACAGGGGGAACACTGAAGCTTTCTTT. Looking up the rest from reference TRBV2 and TRBJ1-1 gives the full variable domain: EPEVTQTPSHQVTQMGQEVILRCVPISNHLYFYWYRQILGQKVEFLVSFYNNEISEKSEIFDDQFSVERPDGSNFTLKIRSTKLEDSAMYFCASSEYRGNTEAFFGQGTRLTVV.

This clonotype was found a few times. The chain carries TRBV5-5 and TRBJ2-5; D is possibly TRBD2 (6 bases). Germline CDR1 reads SGHKS; CDR2 reads YYEKEE (reference sequence). CDR3 size: 16 residues. V lost 4 bases and J lost 5, with 21 bases in between. Written as DNA, the CDR3 is TGTGCCAGCAGCCTGGGACTCTCGGGTGTGGTTGAGACCCAGTACTTC. Translating gives CASSLGLSGVVETQYF.

This clonotype was counted many times. The V and J genes are TRBV15 and TRBJ2-5; D may be TRBD2 (7 bases). The CDR3 extends over 16 amino acids. Trimming removed 0 bases from V and 5 bases from J, with 16 bases in between. CDR1 and CDR2 (germline): LNHNV, YYDKDF (reference sequence). The CDR3 nucleotides read TGTGCCACCAGCAGAGATTTATCGGGGGGCGCGGAGACCCAGTACTTC. Protein product: CATSRDLSGGAETQYF.

This clonotype came up many times. The gene calls are TRBV6-1 and TRBJ2-1, with 8 positions matching TRBD2. Germline CDR1 and CDR2: MNHNS and SASEGT. The CDR3 totals 17 residues. Trimming removed 7 bases from V and 3 bases from J; junction bases left unmatched: 14. CDR3 nucleotides: TGTGCCAGCATGCCACTACCCGGGGGGGGGCTCTACAATGAGCAGTTCTTC. Translating gives CASMPLPGGGLYNEQFF.

V and J are TRBV7-9 and TRBJ2-7; TRBD1 matches 11 bases. Germline CDR1 reads SEHNR; CDR2 reads FQNEAQ (reference sequence). CDR3 size: 17 residues. V lost 5 bases, J lost 3 bases, and 12 bases stayed unmatched. The CDR3 protein is CASSTRRRTGGYYEQYF. CDR3 in DNA: TGTGCCAGCAGCACCCGTCGCCGGACAGGGGGCTACTACGAGCAGTACTTC.

V usage is TRBV2 and J usage is TRBJ2-7; TRBD2 is a possible D gene (6 bases). Per the germline V gene, CDR1 is SNHLY and CDR2 is FYNNEI. The V end was cut by 6 bases, the J end by 3 bases, with 18 bases between. The CDR3 extends over 15 amino acids. CDR3 in DNA: TGTGCCAGCAGGGTTTGGGCGGGGTCGGTCTACGAGCAGTACTTC. This sequence encodes CASRVWAGSVYEQYF.

This clonotype was counted between two and nine times. The V gene is TRBV28, the J gene TRBJ1-3, with 8 positions matching TRBD1. CDR3 size: 16 residues. V shed 5 bases, J shed 3 bases, and the junction held 9 bases outside the gene matches. Germline CDR1 reads MDHEN; CDR2 reads SYDVKM. The DNA of the CDR3 is TGTGCCAGCAGTCCCCTTGGACAGGGAGTTGGAAACACCATATATTTT. This translates into CASSPLGQGVGNTIYF.